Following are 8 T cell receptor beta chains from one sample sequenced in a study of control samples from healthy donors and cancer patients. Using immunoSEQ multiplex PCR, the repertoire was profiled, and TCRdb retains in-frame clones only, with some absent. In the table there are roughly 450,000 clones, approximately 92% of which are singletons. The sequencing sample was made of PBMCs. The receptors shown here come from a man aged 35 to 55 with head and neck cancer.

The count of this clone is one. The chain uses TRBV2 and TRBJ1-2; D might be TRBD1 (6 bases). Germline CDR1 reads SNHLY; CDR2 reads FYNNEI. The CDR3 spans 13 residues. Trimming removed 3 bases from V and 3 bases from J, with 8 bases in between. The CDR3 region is CASSETGDYGYTF. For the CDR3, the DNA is TGTGCCAGCAGTGAGACAGGAGACTATGGCTACACCTTC.

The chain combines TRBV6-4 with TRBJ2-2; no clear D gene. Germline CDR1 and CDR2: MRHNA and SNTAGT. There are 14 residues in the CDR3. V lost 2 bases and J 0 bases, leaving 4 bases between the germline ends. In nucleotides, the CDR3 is TGTGCCAGCAGTGACAGCCCGAACACCGGGGAGCTGTTTTTT. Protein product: CASSDSPNTGELFF.

CDR3 in DNA: TGTGCCAGCAGCGAGGGGACACGGTCGCAGTATTTT. It is translated as CASSEGTRSQYF. The rearrangement joins TRBV11-2 to TRBJ2-3, with D maybe TRBD1 (6 bases). The length of the CDR3 is 12 residues. CDR1 and CDR2 from the germline V gene are SGHAT and FQNNGV. V gave up 5 bases and J gave up 10 bases, with 13 bases separating them.

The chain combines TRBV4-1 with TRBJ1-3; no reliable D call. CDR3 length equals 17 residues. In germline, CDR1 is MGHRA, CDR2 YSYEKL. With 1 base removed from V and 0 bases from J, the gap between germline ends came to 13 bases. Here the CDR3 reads CASSQAPLITSGNTIYF. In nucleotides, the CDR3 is TGCGCCAGCAGCCAAGCACCTTTAATAACCTCTGGAAACACCATATATTTT.

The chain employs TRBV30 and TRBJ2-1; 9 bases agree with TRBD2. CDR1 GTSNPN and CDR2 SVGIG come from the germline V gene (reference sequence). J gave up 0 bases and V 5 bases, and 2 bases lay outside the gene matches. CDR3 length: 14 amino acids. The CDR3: CAWLAGISYNEQFF. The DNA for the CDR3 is TGTGCCTGGCTAGCGGGGATCTCCTACAATGAGCAGTTCTTC.

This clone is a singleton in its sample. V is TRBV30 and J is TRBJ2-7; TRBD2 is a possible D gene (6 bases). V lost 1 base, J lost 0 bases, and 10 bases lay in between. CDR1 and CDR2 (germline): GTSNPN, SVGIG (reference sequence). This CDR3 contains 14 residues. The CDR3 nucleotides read TGTGCCTGGAGTGAAGGGAGGAGCTCCTACGAGCAGTACTTC. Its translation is CAWSEGRSSYEQYF.

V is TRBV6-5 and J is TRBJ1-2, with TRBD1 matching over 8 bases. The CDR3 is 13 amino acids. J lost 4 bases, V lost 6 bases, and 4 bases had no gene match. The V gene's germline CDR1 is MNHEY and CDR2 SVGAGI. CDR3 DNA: TGTGCCAGCAGAACAGGGGGTGCCTATGGCTACACCTTC. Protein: CASRTGGAYGYTF.

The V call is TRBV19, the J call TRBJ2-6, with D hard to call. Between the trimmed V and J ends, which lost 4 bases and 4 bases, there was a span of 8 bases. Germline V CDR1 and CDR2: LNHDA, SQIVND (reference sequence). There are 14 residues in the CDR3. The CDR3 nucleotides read TGTGCCAGTAGTAACAACCCCGGGGCCAACGTCCTGACTTTC. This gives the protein CASSNNPGANVLTF.